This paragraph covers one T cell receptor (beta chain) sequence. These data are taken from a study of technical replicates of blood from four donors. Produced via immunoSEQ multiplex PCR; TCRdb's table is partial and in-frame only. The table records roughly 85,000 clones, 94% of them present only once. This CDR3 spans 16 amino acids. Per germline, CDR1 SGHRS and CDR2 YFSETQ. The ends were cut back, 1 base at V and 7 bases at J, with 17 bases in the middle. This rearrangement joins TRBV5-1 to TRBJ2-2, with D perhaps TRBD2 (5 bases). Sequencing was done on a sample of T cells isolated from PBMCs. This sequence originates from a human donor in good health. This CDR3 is CASSLWETVTGGELFF. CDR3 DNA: TGCGCCAGCAGCTTGTGGGAGACCGTCACCGGCGGGGAGCTGTTTTTT.